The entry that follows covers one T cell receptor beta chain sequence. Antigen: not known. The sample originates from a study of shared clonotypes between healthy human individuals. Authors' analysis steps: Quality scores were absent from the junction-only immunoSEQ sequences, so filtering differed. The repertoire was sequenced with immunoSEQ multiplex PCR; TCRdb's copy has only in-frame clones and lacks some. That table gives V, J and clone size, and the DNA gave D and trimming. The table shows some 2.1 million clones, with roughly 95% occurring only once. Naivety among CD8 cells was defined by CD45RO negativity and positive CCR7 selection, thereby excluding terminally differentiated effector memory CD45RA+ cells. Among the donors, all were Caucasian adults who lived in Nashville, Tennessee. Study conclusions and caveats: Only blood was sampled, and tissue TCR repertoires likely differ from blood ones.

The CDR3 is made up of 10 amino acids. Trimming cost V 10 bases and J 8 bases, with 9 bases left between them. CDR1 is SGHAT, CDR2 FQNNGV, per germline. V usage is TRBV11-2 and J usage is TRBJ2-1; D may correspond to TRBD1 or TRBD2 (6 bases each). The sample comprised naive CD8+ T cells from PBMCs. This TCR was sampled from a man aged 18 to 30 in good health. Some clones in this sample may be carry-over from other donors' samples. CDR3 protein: CANGGDEQFF. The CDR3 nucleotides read TGTGCCAACGGGGGCGATGAGCAGTTCTTC.